A single sample gave rise to the 26 T cell receptor beta chains below, sequenced in a study of identical twins. TCRdb fed the 5' RACE reads into MiXCR, producing one record per CDR3 protein. Among 400,000 to 550,000 distinct CDR3 sequences, more than 20% were seen once, and the ten largest hold about 2.9%. These data also formed part of another study, on T cells expressing NK-cell markers.

The specimen sequenced was CD4+ T cells sorted from blood. The receptors were gathered from a woman aged 18-29 years in good health.

The V gene is TRBV11-2, the J gene TRBJ2-3; possibly TRBD2 for D (5 bases). The V gene lost 2 bases and the J gene lost 9 bases, with 24 bases spanning the gap. Per the germline V gene, CDR1 is SGHAT and CDR2 is FQNNGV. This CDR3 is 17 amino acids long. The CDR3 nucleotides read TGTGCCAGCAGCTTAATGGGAGTTAGCGTTGTTCCCCCCACGCAGTATTTT. Translation: CASSLMGVSVVPPTQYF.

This clonotype was observed a few times. J is TRBJ2-1 and V is TRBV6-1; 9 bases map to TRBD1. Germline CDR1 is MNHNS and CDR2 is SASEGT. This CDR3 region has 14 residues. V trimming: 5 bases; J trimming: 8 bases; junction bases outside the gene matches: 7. For the CDR3, the DNA is TGTGCCAGCAGTAGGGGACAGGGCAGGGATGAGCAGTTCTTC. Its translation: CASSRGQGRDEQFF.

This clonotype turned up a few times. The V call is TRBV11-2, the J call TRBJ1-1, with a tentative D call TRBD1 (5 bases). Trimming cost V 6 bases and J 6 bases, with 14 bases left between them. The length of the CDR3 is 13 residues. Germline V gene data show CDR1 as SGHAT and CDR2 as FQNNGV. CDR3 residues: CASSSLRDSEAFF. The CDR3 region has the DNA TGTGCCAGCAGTTCACTCAGGGATTCTGAAGCTTTCTTT.

The table lists this clonotype with a few counts. V usage is TRBV10-3 and J usage is TRBJ2-3, with 9 bases aligning to TRBD2. Germline CDR1 is ENHRY and CDR2 is SYGVKD. V dropped 3 bases and J dropped 1; count of bases not matched to a gene: 8. The CDR3 sequence is 17 residues long. CDR3 loop: CAISDPRTSDGTDTQYF. DNA of the CDR3: TGTGCCATCAGTGACCCCCGGACTAGCGACGGCACAGATACGCAGTATTTT.

The chain couples TRBV20-1 to TRBJ2-7; D is perhaps TRBD2 (7 bases). Germline CDR1 and CDR2: DFQATT and SNEGSKA (reference sequence). This CDR3 comprises 12 residues. V was pared by 3 bases and J by 3 bases, with 9 bases between. The CDR3 nucleotides are TGCAGTGCTAGGCGGGGGCTCTACGAGCAGTACTTC. As protein: CSARRGLYEQYF.

This clonotype was seen more than once but under ten times. This chain connects TRBV20-1 to TRBJ2-1; the match to TRBD2 covers 13 bases. Per the germline V gene, CDR1 is DFQATT and CDR2 is SNEGSKA (reference sequence). Losses at the gene ends were 4 bases for V and 8 bases for J; bases not matched to a gene: 5. This CDR3 comprises 14 residues. CDR3 bases: TGCAGTGCTACGACTAGCGGGGGGATCCATGAGCAGTTCTTC. Translated: CSATTSGGIHEQFF.

A few counts support this clonotype. The chain uses TRBV3-1 and TRBJ2-3; 8 bases are a match to TRBD1. The germline V gene has CDR1 LGHDT and CDR2 YNNKEL (reference sequence). The CDR3 extends over 13 amino acids. V dropped 2 bases and J dropped 11; count of bases not matched to a gene: 6. The CDR3 nucleotides are TGTGCCAGCAGCCAACTACAGGGGACAGGGCAGTATTTT. Translation gives CASSQLQGTGQYF.

The sample holds a few counts of this clonotype. The chain links TRBV7-9 to TRBJ2-7, with D unclear. V shed 5 bases and J shed 7 bases, with 15 bases lying between them. Looked up from germline, CDR1 is SEHNR and CDR2 is FQNEAQ (reference sequence). This CDR3 region has 13 residues. The CDR3 sequence is CASSPMAVREQYF. CDR3 in DNA: TGTGCCAGCAGCCCTATGGCAGTCCGAGAGCAGTACTTC. The full variable domain, in which reference TRBV7-9 and TRBJ2-7 provide the parts outside the CDR3, is DTGVSQNPRHKITKRGQNVTFRCDPISEHNRLYWYRQTLGQGPEFLTYFQNEAQLEKSRLLSDRFSAERPKGSFSTLEIQRTEQGDSAMYLCASSPMAVREQYFGPGTRLTVT.

This clonotype was detected only a few times. The chain couples TRBV6-6 to TRBJ1-1; D is unclear. The CDR3 has 12 amino acids. Germline V gene sequence: CDR1 MNHNY, CDR2 SVGAGI (reference sequence). Trimming removed 2 bases at V and 5 bases at J, with 6 bases between. CDR3 residues: CASSYGRTEAFF. The CDR3 DNA follows: TGTGCCAGCAGTTACGGGCGGACTGAAGCTTTCTTT.

The CDR3 nucleotides are TGTGCCAGCAGCTGGAGGGAGGCTACGCAGTATTTT. Encoded protein: CASSWREATQYF. This chain uses TRBV7-9 with TRBJ2-3, with D perhaps matching TRBD2 (6 bases). There are 12 residues in the CDR3. V lost 4 bases and J 8 bases, leaving 10 bases between the germline ends. Germline V gene sequence: CDR1 SEHNR, CDR2 FQNEAQ (reference sequence).

This clonotype was counted between two and nine times. This chain connects TRBV10-3 to TRBJ1-3; tentative D call: TRBD1 (5 bases). In germline, CDR1 is ENHRY, CDR2 SYGVKD. The V end was cut by 7 bases, the J end by 2 bases, with 9 bases between. This CDR3 comprises 13 residues. DNA for the CDR3: TGTGCCATCAAAGGGGACGCTGGAAACACCATATATTTT. Encoded protein: CAIKGDAGNTIYF.

This clonotype turned up a few times. The CDR3 DNA sequence: TGCAGTGCTAGGAATAACGAGCAGTACTTC. Translating it yields CSARNNEQYF. The V and J genes are TRBV20-1 and TRBJ2-7; D is unclear. The ends were cut back, 3 bases at V and 5 bases at J, with 5 bases in the middle. Germline V gene data show CDR1 as DFQATT and CDR2 as SNEGSKA (reference sequence). The CDR3 is 10 amino acids.

This clonotype was detected ten times or more. V gene TRBV20-1 combines with J gene TRBJ2-1; 7 nucleotides agree with TRBD2. Trimming took 6 bases from V and 0 from J; bases not matched to a gene: 8. Per the germline V gene, CDR1 is DFQATT and CDR2 is SNEGSKA (reference sequence). The CDR3 runs 15 residues. The CDR3 sequence is CSAKKAGPSYNEQFF. The CDR3 nucleotides are TGCAGTGCCAAAAAAGCGGGACCCTCCTACAATGAGCAGTTCTTC.

The chain combines TRBV6-1 with TRBJ2-5; D gene ambiguous. Germline CDR1 reads MNHNS; CDR2 reads SASEGT. The CDR3 length is 14 residues. V shed 6 bases and J shed 1 base, with 12 bases lying between them. The CDR3 DNA reads as TGTGCCAGCAGACCCCGGGCTACCCAAGAGACCCAGTACTTC. Protein product: CASRPRATQETQYF.

This clonotype was observed a handful of times. The junction departs from germline at one end; a sequencing error may be responsible. V usage is TRBV20-1 and J usage is TRBJ1-3, with TRBD1 as a possible D gene (5 bases). This CDR3 is 12 amino acids long. CDR1 DFQATT and CDR2 SNEGSKA come from the germline V gene (reference sequence). The CDR3 protein is CSARDQGEGCLF. CDR3 coding DNA: TGCAGTGCTAGAGATCAGGGAGAGGGCTGTCTTTTT.

The chain is built from TRBV12-3 or TRBV12-4 and TRBJ2-1; D uncertain. CDR3 length: 14 residues. The V end was cut by 2 bases, the J end by 6 bases, with 11 bases between. The CDR3 is CASSLLGLGNEQFF. The CDR3, as DNA: TGTGCCAGCAGTTTACTGGGATTAGGCAATGAGCAGTTCTTC.

The chain employs TRBV10-3 and TRBJ2-3, with a tentative D call TRBD1 (6 bases). With 0 bases removed from V and 5 bases from J, the gap between germline ends came to 15 bases. Per germline, CDR1 ENHRY and CDR2 SYGVKD. The CDR3 is made up of 16 amino acids. CDR3 amino acids: CAISESGKGQKDTQYF. The CDR3 DNA follows: TGTGCCATCAGTGAGTCCGGGAAAGGACAGAAAGATACGCAGTATTTT.

The chain employs TRBV7-6 and TRBJ2-3, with D hard to call. V shed 4 bases and J shed 2 bases, with 10 bases lying between them. This CDR3 is 14 amino acids long. Germline-derived CDR1 and CDR2 are SGHVS and FNYEAQ. The CDR3 nucleotides are TGTGCCAGCAGCTCGACTGCCTACACAGATACGCAGTATTTT. Translation gives CASSSTAYTDTQYF.

V usage is TRBV5-1 and J usage is TRBJ1-1, with D maybe TRBD1 (6 bases). Germline values: CDR1 SGHRS, CDR2 YFSETQ. V was pared by 4 bases and J by 1 base, with 14 bases between. The CDR3 has 15 residues. The DNA of the CDR3 is TGCGCCAGCAGCCGACTCGGACAGTCGAACACTGAAGCTTTCTTT. The encoded protein is CASSRLGQSNTEAFF.

This clonotype was observed a handful of times. This chain connects TRBV11-2 to TRBJ2-7; TRBD1 aligns across 8 bases. Looked up from germline, CDR1 is SGHAT and CDR2 is FQNNGV. V was clipped by 6 bases and J by 3 bases; unmatched bases: 10. The CDR3 loop spans 15 amino acids. CDR3 loop: CASSFTGQEVYEQYF. In DNA, the CDR3 is TGTGCCAGCAGTTTTACGGGACAGGAAGTCTACGAGCAGTACTTC.

This chain joins TRBV4-2 and TRBJ1-5; 10 nucleotides line up with TRBD1. This CDR3 is built from 17 residues. CDR1 is LGHNA and CDR2 is YNFKEQ in the germline V gene. J lost 2 bases, V lost 3 bases, and 7 bases had no gene match. CDR3 residues: CASSQGHGQGGNQPQHF. CDR3 DNA: TGTGCCAGCAGCCAGGGGCATGGACAGGGGGGCAATCAGCCCCAGCATTTT.

The chain carries TRBV3-1 and TRBJ1-6; D is undetermined. The CDR3 runs to 14 residues. Germline-derived CDR1 and CDR2 are LGHDT and YNNKEL (reference sequence). Between the trimmed V and J ends, which lost 3 bases and 4 bases, there was a span of 7 bases. The CDR3 bases are TGTGCCAGCAGCCACCGGGAATATAATTCACCCCTCCACTTT. Translating gives CASSHREYNSPLHF. Using reference TRBV3-1 and TRBJ1-6 for the parts outside the CDR3, the full variable domain is DTAVSQTPKYLVTQMGNDKSIKCEQNLGHDTMYWYKQDSKKFLKIMFSYNNKELIINETVPNRFSPKSPDKAHLNLHINSLELGDSAVYFCASSHREYNSPLHFGNGTRLTVT.

CDR3 nucleotides: TGTGCCAGCAGCCAAATTAACACTGAAGCTTTCTTT. Amino acids: CASSQINTEAFF. The J gene is TRBJ1-1, the V gene TRBV7-9; no firm D call. This CDR3 comprises 12 residues. The germline V gene has CDR1 SEHNR and CDR2 FQNEAQ (reference sequence). The V end was cut by 5 bases, the J end by 2 bases, with 6 bases between.

This clonotype has at least ten counts. The chain joins TRBV5-1 to TRBJ1-1; TRBD1 might be the D (5 bases). The CDR3 is 13 amino acids. CDR1 is SGHRS and CDR2 is YFSETQ in the germline V gene. Trimming pared 3 bases from V and 1 base from J, leaving 7 bases between. The CDR3 region is CASSSQGNTEAFF. The CDR3 region has the DNA TGCGCCAGCAGCTCCCAGGGGAACACTGAAGCTTTCTTT.

This chain connects TRBV9 to TRBJ2-2; 11 bases line up with TRBD2. This CDR3 contains 16 residues. CDR1 and CDR2 from the germline V gene are SGDLS and YYNGEE. The V gene end was trimmed by 1 base and the J gene end by 5 bases; junction bases not matched to a gene: 4. The DNA of the CDR3 is TGTGCCAGCAGCGTAATGGGACTAGCGGTGACCGGGGAGCTGTTTTTT. Protein sequence: CASSVMGLAVTGELFF.

The chain joins TRBV20-1 to TRBJ1-4, with unresolved D. This CDR3 contains 14 residues. The germline V and J ends were trimmed by 0 bases and 0 bases, with 5 bases remaining between them. Germline lookup yields CDR1 DFQATT and CDR2 SNEGSKA (reference sequence). The CDR3 DNA reads TGCAGTGCTAGAGATGCCTCAACTAATGAAAAACTGTTTTTT. Amino acids: CSARDASTNEKLFF.